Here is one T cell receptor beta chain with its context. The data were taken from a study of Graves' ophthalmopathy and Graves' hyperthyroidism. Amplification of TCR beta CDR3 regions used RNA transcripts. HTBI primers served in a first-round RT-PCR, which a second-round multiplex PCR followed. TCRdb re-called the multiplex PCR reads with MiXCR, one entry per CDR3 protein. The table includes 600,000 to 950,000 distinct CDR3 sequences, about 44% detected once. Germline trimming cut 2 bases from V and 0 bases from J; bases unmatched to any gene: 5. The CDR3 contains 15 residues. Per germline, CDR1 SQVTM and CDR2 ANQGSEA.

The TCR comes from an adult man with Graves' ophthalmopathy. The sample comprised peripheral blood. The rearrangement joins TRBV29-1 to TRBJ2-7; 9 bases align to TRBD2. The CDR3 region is CSVETDSGSSYEQYV. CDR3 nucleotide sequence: TGCAGCGTTGAAACGGATAGCGGGAGCTCCTACGAGCAGTACGTC.